This T cell receptor beta chain is from a study of read filtering for tumor transcriptome and immune sequencing. Study overall: Among patients, some 17 were male and more than 11 female, aged about 45 to 90 (mean around 66).

Study-wide results and limits: Without single-read clonotypes, shared clonotype proportions correlated more between IR-seq and RNA-seq. The CD138-negative fraction was mixed bone marrow immune cells, not pure T cells.

Molecular barcoded adaptors covering alpha/delta and beta/gamma chains were used on about 0.4 ug RNA. TCRdb analysed the reads with MiXCR anew, one entry per CDR3 protein. This table holds around 130,000 distinct CDR3 sequences, approximately 13% found once. Every patient had bone marrow sampled while the disease was active. Germline loops: CDR1 SQVTM, CDR2 ANQGSEA. CDR3 length: 17 amino acids. In regard to this clonotype: Its specificity is not known. An end of the junction differs from the germline gene, which may be a read error.

Sequencing used a population of CD138-negative cells sorted from bone marrow. The chain has TRBV29-1 and TRBJ2-6; TRBD2 matches 8 bases. This clonotype was sampled from a donor over 35 with multiple myeloma. CDR3 sequence (DNA): TGCAGCGTGCGGGGGGACGTAATGAGCTCTGGGGCCAACGTCCTGTCTTTC. Its translation is CSVRGDVMSSGANVLSF.